The 17 T cell receptor beta chains presented below share a single source sample, sequenced in a study of pediatric ulcerative colitis. TCRdb's table, derived via immunoSEQ multiplex PCR, lists solely in-frame clones and lacks some. The table records roughly 30,000 clones, roughly four fifths of them present only once. The specimen was blood. The source of these receptors is a boy between 10 and 17 years old with severe ulcerative colitis.

This clone has a handful of counts. The chain recombines TRBV7-3 with TRBJ2-1; D could derive from TRBD1 or TRBD2 (5 bases each). The germline V and J ends were trimmed by 5 bases and 0 bases, with 14 bases remaining between them. There are 16 residues in the CDR3. Germline CDR1 and CDR2: SGHTA and FQGTGA. CDR3 region: CASSPPGASSYNEQFF. CDR3 DNA: TGTGCCAGCAGCCCACCCGGGGCTTCCTCCTACAATGAGCAGTTCTTC.

CDR3 bases: TGTGCCTGGAGTTCGGGAGGGAACGGGGGCTACACCTTC. This gives the protein CAWSSGGNGGYTF. The chain links TRBV30 to TRBJ1-2; D not resolved. V was clipped by 2 bases and J by 8 bases, with 15 bases between them. Germline loops: CDR1 GTSNPN, CDR2 SVGIG (reference sequence). The CDR3 has 13 amino acids.

The CDR3 loop reads CASSYDFSYNSPLHF. The CDR3 DNA follows: TGTGCCAGCAGTTACGATTTCTCCTATAATTCACCCCTCCACTTT. The chain has TRBV6-5 and TRBJ1-6; D unresolved. In germline, CDR1 is MNHEY, CDR2 SVGAGI. The CDR3 contains 15 residues. Trimming left V 2 bases short and J 0 bases short, with 5 bases between.

This chain connects TRBV7-3 to TRBJ1-3, with D possibly matching TRBD1 (6 bases). This CDR3 has 17 residues. Deletions cut 5 bases from V and 6 bases from J, with 23 bases between. CDR1 is SGHTA, CDR2 FQGTGA, per germline. The CDR3 coding sequence is TGTGCCAGCAGCCCAAGGGGACACTCTCCTCAAGTAAACACCATATATTTT. It encodes CASSPRGHSPQVNTIYF.

This clone was seen more than once but under ten times. The CDR3, as DNA: TGTGCCAGCAGGACCCGGGACGGAACCCTATGGGGCTACACCTTC. Translation: CASRTRDGTLWGYTF. The chain combines TRBV2 with TRBJ1-2, with a tentative D call TRBD1 (5 bases). The length of the CDR3 is 15 residues. Germline-derived CDR1 and CDR2 are SNHLY and FYNNEI. Trimming took off 6 bases at V and 8 bases at J, with 22 bases between the two ends.

The J gene is TRBJ1-2, the V gene TRBV9; the D gene is possibly TRBD1 (5 bases). CDR1 and CDR2 (germline): SGDLS, YYNGEE. This CDR3 has 11 amino acids. V lost 0 bases, J lost 8 bases, and 5 bases lay in between. The CDR3 sequence: CASSVGDGYTF. The CDR3 DNA reads as TGTGCCAGCAGCGTAGGGGACGGCTACACCTTC.

The V call is TRBV7-2, the J call TRBJ1-3, with 7 bases identical to TRBD1. CDR1 is SGHTA, CDR2 FQGNSA, per germline. This CDR3 region has 17 residues. The V gene end was trimmed by 4 bases and the J gene end by 0 bases; junction bases not matched to a gene: 9. The CDR3 bases are TGTGCCAGCAGCTCTGTGACAGGGCCGAGCTCTGGAAACACCATATATTTT. Translation gives CASSSVTGPSSGNTIYF.

The V and J genes are TRBV19 and TRBJ2-3; D is possibly TRBD1 (5 bases). The V end was cut by 7 bases, the J end by 4 bases, with 15 bases between. Germline CDR1 and CDR2: LNHDA and SQIVND (reference sequence). CDR3 length: 14 amino acids. The CDR3 sequence: CASTSRKGADTQYF. CDR3 nucleotides: TGTGCCAGTACCTCTCGGAAAGGGGCAGATACGCAGTATTTT.

V and J are TRBV30 and TRBJ2-7; 7 bases are shared with TRBD1. Trimming took 2 bases from V and 0 from J; bases not matched to a gene: 13. Germline values: CDR1 GTSNPN, CDR2 SVGIG (reference sequence). This CDR3 is 17 amino acids long. CDR3 region: CAWSPLTGLNFSYEQYF. The CDR3 DNA follows: TGTGCCTGGAGTCCGTTGACAGGGCTAAACTTCTCCTACGAGCAGTACTTC.

This clone was recorded only once. The CDR3 here is CASSPLGGTHGFF. CDR3 sequence (DNA): TGTGCCAGCAGCCCACTGGGCGGGACTCACGGGTTCTTC. V gene TRBV2 combines with J gene TRBJ2-1, with D tentatively TRBD2 (6 bases). The CDR3 covers 13 residues. Per germline, CDR1 SNHLY and CDR2 FYNNEI. The ends were cut back, 6 bases at V and 15 bases at J, with 21 bases in the middle.

The V and J genes are TRBV30 and TRBJ1-2; 7 nucleotides match TRBD1. The CDR3 contains 12 residues. V lost 5 bases and J lost 8; bases outside the gene matches: 8. CDR1 is GTSNPN and CDR2 is SVGIG in the germline V gene (reference sequence). For the CDR3, the DNA is TGTGCCTGGGTCACAGGGGTAGGAGGCTACACCTTC. This codes for CAWVTGVGGYTF.

The chain carries TRBV9 and TRBJ2-3, with a weak D call TRBD1 (5 bases). V lost 4 bases to trimming and J lost 5 bases, with 5 bases between them. Looked up from germline, CDR1 is SGDLS and CDR2 is YYNGEE. CDR3 size: 11 residues. In DNA form, the CDR3 reads TGTGCCAGCAGCAGGGGAGATACGCAGTATTTT. Translation gives CASSRGDTQYF.

The CDR3 coding sequence is TGTGCCAGCAGGGACAGGACGTCGCAAGAGACCCAGTACTTC. Translation: CASRDRTSQETQYF. The chain uses TRBV2 and TRBJ2-5, with TRBD1 matching over 7 bases. Germline CDR1 and CDR2: SNHLY and FYNNEI. The junction had 6 bases not matched to a gene; V was cut back by 6 bases and J by 2 bases. The CDR3 totals 14 residues.

The J gene is TRBJ2-5, the V gene TRBV15, with TRBD1 identical over 9 bases. Near its end, the DNA agrees better with TRBJ2-7, so the J call may be wrong. The germline V gene encodes CDR1 LNHNV and CDR2 YYDKDF (reference sequence). This CDR3 contains 15 residues. CDR3 sequence (DNA): TGTGCCACCAGCAGAGATAAGGGACAGGGCTACGAGCAGTACTTC. Residues: CATSRDKGQGYEQYF.

The genes are TRBV12-5 and TRBJ1-1; possibly TRBD1 for D (5 bases). V lost 1 base and J 5 bases, leaving 17 bases between the germline ends. CDR1 is LGHNT and CDR2 is FRNRAP in the germline V gene. This CDR3 is built from 16 residues. The CDR3 nucleotides read TGTGCTAGTGGTTTGGCCGTCGGGACGACTGGGACTGAAGCTTTCTTT. It translates to CASGLAVGTTGTEAFF.

The chain uses TRBV11-2 and TRBJ2-3; 7 positions match TRBD1. CDR1 and CDR2 from the germline V gene are SGHAT and FQNNGV. With V trimmed by 5 bases and J by 2 bases, 7 bases remained unmatched. This CDR3 is 15 amino acids long. The CDR3 DNA sequence: TGTGCCAGCAGCAAACCGGGACAGACCACAGATACGCAGTATTTT. Translated: CASSKPGQTTDTQYF.

V is TRBV4-3 and J is TRBJ2-5; 9 positions match TRBD2. The junction had 12 bases not matched to a gene; V was cut back by 0 bases and J by 7 bases. The V gene's germline CDR1 is LGHNA and CDR2 YSLEER. This CDR3 is 17 amino acids long. The CDR3 is CASSQEGGRTSVGTQYF. As DNA, the CDR3 is TGCGCCAGCAGCCAAGAGGGGGGGAGGACTAGCGTGGGGACCCAGTACTTC.